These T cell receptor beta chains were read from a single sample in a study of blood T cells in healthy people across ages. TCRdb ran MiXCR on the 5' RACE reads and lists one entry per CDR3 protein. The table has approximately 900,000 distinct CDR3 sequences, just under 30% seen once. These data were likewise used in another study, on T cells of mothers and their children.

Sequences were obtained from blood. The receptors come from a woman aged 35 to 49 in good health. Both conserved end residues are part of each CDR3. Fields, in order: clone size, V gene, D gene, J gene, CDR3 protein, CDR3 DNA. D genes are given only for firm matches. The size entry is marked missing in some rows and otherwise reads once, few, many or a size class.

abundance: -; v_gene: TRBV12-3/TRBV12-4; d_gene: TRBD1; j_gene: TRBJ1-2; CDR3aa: CASSLDRVNGYTF; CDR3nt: TGTGCCAGCAGCCTCGACAGGGTTAATGGCTACACCTTC
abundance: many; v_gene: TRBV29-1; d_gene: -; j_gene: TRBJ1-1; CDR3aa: CSALDPRRGNTEAFF; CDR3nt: TGCAGCGCCCTCGACCCCAGGAGGGGAAACACTGAAGCTTTCTTT
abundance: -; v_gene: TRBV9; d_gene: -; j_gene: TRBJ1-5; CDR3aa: CASSVDGARQPQHF; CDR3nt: TGTGCCAGCAGCGTAGATGGGGCAAGGCAGCCCCAGCATTTT
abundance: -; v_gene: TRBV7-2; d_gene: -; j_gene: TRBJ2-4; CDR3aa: CASSFRLGDNEQYF; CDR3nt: TGTGCCAGCAGCTTCCGACTAGGGGACAATGAGCAGTACTTC
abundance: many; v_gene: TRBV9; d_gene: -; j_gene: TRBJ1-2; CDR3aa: CASSPGDGYGYTF; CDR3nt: TGTGCCAGCAGCCCCGGGGACGGCTATGGCTACACCTTC
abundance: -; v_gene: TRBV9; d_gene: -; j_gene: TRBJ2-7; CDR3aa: CASSVGGTVSYNEQYF; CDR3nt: TGTGCCAGCAGCGTGGGAGGGACAGTCTCCTACAATGAGCAGTACTTC
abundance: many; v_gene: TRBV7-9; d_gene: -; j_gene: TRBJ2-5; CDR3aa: CASSLSPDRIQETQYF; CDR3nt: TGTGCCAGCAGCTTATCCCCTGACCGAATCCAAGAGACCCAGTACTTC
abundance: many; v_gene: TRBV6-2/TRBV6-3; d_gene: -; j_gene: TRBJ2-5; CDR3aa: CASSYPPPRDQETQYF; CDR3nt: TGTGCCAGCAGTTACCCCCCACCAAGAGACCAAGAGACCCAGTACTTC
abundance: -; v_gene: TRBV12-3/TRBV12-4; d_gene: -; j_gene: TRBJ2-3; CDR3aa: CASTPAGVFTDAQYF; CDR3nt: TGTGCCAGCACCCCGGCAGGGGTGTTCACAGATGCGCAATATTTT
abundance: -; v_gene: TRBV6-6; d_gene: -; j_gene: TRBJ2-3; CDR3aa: CASKGPSTDTQYF; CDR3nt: TGTGCCAGCAAAGGGCCAAGCACAGATACGCAGTATTTT
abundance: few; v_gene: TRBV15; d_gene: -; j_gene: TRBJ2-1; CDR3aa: CATSRVDNEQFF; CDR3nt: TGTGCCACCAGCAGAGTAGACAATGAGCAGTTCTTC
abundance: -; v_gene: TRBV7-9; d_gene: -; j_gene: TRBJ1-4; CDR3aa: CANSTDRDEGEKLFF; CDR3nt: TGTGCCAACAGCACCGACCGGGACGAAGGCGAAAAACTGTTTTTT
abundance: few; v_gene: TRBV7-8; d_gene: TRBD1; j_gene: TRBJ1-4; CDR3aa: CASSSLQGAWSEKLFF; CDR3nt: TGTGCCAGCAGCTCCCTGCAGGGGGCCTGGAGCGAAAAACTGTTTTTT
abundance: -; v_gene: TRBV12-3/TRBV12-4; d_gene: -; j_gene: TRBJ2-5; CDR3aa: CASSQAMGSETQYF; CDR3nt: TGTGCCAGCAGCCAAGCGATGGGTAGCGAGACCCAGTACTTC
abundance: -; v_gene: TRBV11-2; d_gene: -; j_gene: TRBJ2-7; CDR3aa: CASRGKGTEGYEQYF; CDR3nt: TGTGCCAGCCGCGGGAAGGGGACGGAAGGCTACGAGCAGTACTTC
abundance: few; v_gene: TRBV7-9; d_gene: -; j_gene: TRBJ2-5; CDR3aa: CASSAQTPQETQYF; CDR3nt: TGTGCCAGCAGCGCGCAGACTCCCCAAGAGACCCAGTACTTC
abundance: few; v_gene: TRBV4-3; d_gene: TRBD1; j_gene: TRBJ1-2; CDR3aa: CASSQEVPVAGGFYGYTF; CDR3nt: TGCGCCAGCAGCCAAGAGGTTCCCGTCGCAGGGGGCTTCTATGGCTACACCTTC
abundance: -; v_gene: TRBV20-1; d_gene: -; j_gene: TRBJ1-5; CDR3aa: CSAIRSGNSNQPQHF; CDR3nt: TGCAGTGCTATTCGGTCAGGGAATAGCAATCAGCCCCAGCATTTT
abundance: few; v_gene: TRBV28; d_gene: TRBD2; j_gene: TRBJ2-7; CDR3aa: CASSLAGGFEQYF; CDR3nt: TGTGCCAGCAGTCTAGCGGGGGGCTTCGAGCAGTACTTC
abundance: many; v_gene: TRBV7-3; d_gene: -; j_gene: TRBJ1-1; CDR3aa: CASSRAPRSDTEAFF; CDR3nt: TGTGCCAGCAGTCGGGCTCCCCGGTCCGACACTGAAGCTTTCTTT
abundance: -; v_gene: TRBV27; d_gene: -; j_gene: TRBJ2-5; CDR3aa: CASSLIPPAGGETQYF; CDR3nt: TGTGCCAGCAGTTTAATCCCACCTGCCGGGGGAGAGACCCAGTACTTC
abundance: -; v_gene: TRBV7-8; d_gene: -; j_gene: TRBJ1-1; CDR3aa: CASSLVQAAEAFF; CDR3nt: TGTGCCAGCAGCTTAGTTCAGGCAGCTGAAGCTTTCTTT
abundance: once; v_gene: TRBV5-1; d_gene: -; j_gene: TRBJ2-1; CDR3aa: CAGSLIRGNNNEQFF; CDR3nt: TGCGCCGGCAGCTTAATCCGCGGCAACAACAATGAGCAGTTCTTC
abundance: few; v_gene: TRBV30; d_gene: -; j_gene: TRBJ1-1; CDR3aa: CAWSVTENTEAFF; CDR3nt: TGTGCCTGGAGTGTAACAGAGAACACTGAAGCTTTCTTT
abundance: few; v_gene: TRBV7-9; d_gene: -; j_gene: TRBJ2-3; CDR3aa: CASSSQVRTDTQYF; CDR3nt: TGTGCCAGCAGCTCACAGGTTAGGACAGATACGCAGTATTTT
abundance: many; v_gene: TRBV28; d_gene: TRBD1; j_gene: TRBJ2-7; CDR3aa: CAITRDRTYEQYF; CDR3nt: TGTGCCATTACCCGGGACAGGACCTACGAGCAGTACTTC
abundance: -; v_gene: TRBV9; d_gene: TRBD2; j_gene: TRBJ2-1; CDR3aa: CASSVATFGGDEQFF; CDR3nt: TGTGCCAGCAGCGTAGCTACATTCGGGGGGGATGAGCAGTTCTTC
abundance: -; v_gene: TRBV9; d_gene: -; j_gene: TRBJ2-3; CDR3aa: CASSGDTGSTDTQYF; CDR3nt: TGTGCCAGCAGCGGGGATACAGGGTCCACAGATACGCAGTATTTT
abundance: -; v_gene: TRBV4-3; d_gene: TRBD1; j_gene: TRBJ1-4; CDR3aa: CASSQETGGSEKLFF; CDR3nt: TGCGCCAGCAGCCAAGAGACAGGGGGCAGTGAAAAACTGTTTTTT
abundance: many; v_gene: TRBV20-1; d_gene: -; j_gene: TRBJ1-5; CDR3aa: CSARDLRGDNQPQHF; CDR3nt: TGCAGTGCTAGAGATCTGAGGGGCGACAATCAGCCCCAGCATTTT
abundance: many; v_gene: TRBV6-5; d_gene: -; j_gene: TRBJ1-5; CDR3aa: CASSSTGTGNQPQHF; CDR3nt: TGTGCCAGCAGCTCGACAGGTACCGGCAATCAGCCCCAGCATTTT
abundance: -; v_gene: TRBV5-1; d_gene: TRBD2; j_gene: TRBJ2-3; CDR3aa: CASSSLASGGAADTQYF; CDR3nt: TGCGCCAGCAGCTCTCTAGCTAGCGGGGGCGCCGCAGATACGCAGTATTTT
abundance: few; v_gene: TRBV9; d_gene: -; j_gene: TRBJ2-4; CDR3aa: CASSVAGGNEQYF; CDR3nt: TGTGCCAGCAGCGTAGCGGGCGGCAATGAGCAGTACTTC
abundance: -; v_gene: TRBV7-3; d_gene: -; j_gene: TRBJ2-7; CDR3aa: CASSLSRLRDEQYF; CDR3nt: TGTGCCAGCAGCTTAAGCAGATTACGTGACGAGCAGTACTTC
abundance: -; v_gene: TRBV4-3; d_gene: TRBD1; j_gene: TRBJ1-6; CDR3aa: CASSQGTGTEDSPLHF; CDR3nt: TGCGCCAGCAGCCAAGGGACCGGGACAGAGGATTCACCCCTCCACTTT
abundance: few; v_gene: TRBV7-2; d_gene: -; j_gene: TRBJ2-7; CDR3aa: CASSRGRTTYEQYF; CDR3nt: TGTGCCAGCTCTCGAGGCAGGACCACCTACGAGCAGTACTTC
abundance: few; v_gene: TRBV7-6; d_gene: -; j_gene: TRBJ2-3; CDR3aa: CASSLRESTDTQYF; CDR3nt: TGTGCCAGCAGCTTAAGAGAGAGCACAGATACGCAGTATTTT
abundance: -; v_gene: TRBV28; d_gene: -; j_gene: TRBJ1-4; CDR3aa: CASSLRGGATNEKLFF; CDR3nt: TGTGCCAGCAGCCTAAGAGGGGGGGCAACTAATGAAAAACTGTTTTTT
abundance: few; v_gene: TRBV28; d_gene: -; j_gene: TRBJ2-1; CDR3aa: CASSFPPSGEQFF; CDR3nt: TGTGCCAGCAGTTTCCCCCCGTCCGGTGAGCAGTTCTTC
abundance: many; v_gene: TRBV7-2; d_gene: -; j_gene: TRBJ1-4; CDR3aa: CASSRGGLDGEKLFF; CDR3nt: TGTGCCAGCAGCCGGGGGGGACTCGACGGGGAAAAACTGTTTTTT
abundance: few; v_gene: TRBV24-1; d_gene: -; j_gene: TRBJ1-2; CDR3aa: CATSDLLHGYTF; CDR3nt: TGTGCCACCAGTGATTTGCTTCATGGCTACACCTTC